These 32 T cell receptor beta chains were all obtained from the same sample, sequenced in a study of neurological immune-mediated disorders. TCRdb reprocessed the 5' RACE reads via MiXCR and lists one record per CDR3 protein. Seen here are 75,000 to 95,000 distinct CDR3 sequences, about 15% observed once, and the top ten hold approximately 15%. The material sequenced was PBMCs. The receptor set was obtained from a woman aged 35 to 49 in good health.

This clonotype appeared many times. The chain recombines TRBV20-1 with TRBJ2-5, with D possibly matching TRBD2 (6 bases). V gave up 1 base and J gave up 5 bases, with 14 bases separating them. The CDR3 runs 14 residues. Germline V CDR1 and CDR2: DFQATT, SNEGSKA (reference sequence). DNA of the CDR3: TGCAGTGCTAGAGTCGGGCTAGCGATGGAGACCCAGTACTTC. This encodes CSARVGLAMETQYF.

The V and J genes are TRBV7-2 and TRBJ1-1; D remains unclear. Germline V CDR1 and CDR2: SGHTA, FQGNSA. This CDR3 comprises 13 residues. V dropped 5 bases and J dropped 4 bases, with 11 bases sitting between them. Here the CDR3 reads CASSPQWVTEAFF. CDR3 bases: TGTGCCAGCAGCCCCCAGTGGGTCACTGAAGCTTTCTTT.

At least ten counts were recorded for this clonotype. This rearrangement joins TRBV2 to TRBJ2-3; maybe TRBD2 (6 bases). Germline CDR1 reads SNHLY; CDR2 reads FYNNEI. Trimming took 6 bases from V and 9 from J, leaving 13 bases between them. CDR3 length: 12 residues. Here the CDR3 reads CASSNQAGTQYF. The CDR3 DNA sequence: TGTGCCAGCAGCAACCAGGCGGGGACGCAGTATTTT.

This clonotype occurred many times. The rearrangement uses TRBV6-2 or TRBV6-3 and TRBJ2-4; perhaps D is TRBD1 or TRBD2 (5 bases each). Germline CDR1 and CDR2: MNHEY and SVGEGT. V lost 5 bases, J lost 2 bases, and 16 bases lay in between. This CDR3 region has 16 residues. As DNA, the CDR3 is TGTGCCAGCAGTCAACACGTTTTGGGACCCAAAAACATTCAGTACTTC. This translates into CASSQHVLGPKNIQYF.

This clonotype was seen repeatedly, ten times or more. The CDR3 protein is CASSPQGTARDEKLFF. Here the CDR3 DNA reads TGTGCCAGCAGCCCCCAGGGGACAGCCCGGGATGAAAAACTGTTTTTT. The genes are TRBV7-2 and TRBJ1-4; 7 bases are shared with TRBD1. J gave up 6 bases and V 5 bases, and 12 bases lay outside the gene matches. The CDR3 runs 16 residues. Germline V lookup: CDR1 SGHTA, CDR2 FQGNSA.

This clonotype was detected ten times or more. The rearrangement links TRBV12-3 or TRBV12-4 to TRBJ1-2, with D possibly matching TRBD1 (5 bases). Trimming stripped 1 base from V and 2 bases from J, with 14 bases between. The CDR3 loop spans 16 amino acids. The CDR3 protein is CASSLVRGAANYGYTF. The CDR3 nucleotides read TGTGCCAGCAGTTTAGTTCGAGGGGCTGCAAACTATGGCTACACCTTC.

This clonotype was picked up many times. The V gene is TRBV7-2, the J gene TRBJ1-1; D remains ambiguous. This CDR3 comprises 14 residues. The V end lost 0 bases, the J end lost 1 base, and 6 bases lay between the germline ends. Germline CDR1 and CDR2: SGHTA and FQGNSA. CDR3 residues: CASSLASGNTEAFF. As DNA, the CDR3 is TGTGCCAGCAGCTTAGCGTCAGGGAACACTGAAGCTTTCTTT.

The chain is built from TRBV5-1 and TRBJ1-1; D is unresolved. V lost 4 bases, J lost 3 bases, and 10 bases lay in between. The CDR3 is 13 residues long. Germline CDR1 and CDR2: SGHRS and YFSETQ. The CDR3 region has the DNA TGCGCCAGCAGCCCCCCAGATTACACTGAAGCTTTCTTT. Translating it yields CASSPPDYTEAFF.

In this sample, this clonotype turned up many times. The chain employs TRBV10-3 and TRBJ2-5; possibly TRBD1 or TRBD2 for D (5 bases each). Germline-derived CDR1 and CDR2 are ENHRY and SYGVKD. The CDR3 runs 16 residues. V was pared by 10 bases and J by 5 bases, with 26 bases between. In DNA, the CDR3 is TGTGCCACTGGACCTTTCGCCGGGGCCCGCCGGGAGACCCAGTACTTC. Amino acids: CATGPFAGARRETQYF.

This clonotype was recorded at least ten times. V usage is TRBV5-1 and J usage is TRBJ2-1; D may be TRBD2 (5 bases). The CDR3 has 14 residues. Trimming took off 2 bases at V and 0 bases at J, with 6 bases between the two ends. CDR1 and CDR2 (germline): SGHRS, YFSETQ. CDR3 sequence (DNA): TGCGCCAGCAGCTTTCGGGGCTCCTACAATGAGCAGTTCTTC. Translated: CASSFRGSYNEQFF.

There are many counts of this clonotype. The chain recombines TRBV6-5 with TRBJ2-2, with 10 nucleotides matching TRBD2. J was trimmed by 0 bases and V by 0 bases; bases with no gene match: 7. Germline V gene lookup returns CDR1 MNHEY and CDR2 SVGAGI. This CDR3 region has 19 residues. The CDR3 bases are TGTGCCAGCAGTTACTCGCTTCTAGCGGGGGCCGCGAACACCGGGGAGCTGTTTTTT. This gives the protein CASSYSLLAGAANTGELFF.

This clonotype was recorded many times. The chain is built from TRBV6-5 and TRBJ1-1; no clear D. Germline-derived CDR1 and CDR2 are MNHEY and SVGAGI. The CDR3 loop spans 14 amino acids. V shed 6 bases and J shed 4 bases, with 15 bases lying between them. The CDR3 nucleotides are TGTGCCAGCAGACGAAACCTGGGATCCACTGAAGCTTTCTTT. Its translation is CASRRNLGSTEAFF.

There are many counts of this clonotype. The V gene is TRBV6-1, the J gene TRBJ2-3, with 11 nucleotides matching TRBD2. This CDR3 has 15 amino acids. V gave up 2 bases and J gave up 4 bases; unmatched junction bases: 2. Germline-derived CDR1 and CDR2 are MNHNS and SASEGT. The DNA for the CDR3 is TGTGCCAGCAGTGAAACTAGCGGGGGTTCAGATACGCAGTATTTT. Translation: CASSETSGGSDTQYF.

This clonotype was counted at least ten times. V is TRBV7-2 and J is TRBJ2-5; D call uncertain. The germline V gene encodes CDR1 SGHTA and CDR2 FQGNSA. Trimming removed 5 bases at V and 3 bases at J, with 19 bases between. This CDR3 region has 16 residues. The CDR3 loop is CASSNRTPLGKETQYF. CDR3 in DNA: TGTGCCAGCAGCAACCGGACGCCACTGGGAAAAGAGACCCAGTACTTC. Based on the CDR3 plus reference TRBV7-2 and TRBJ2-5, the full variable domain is GAGVSQSPSNKVTEKGKDVELRCDPISGHTALYWYRQSLGQGLEFLIYFQGNSAPDKSGLPSDRFSAERTGGSVSTLTIQRTQQEDSAVYLCASSNRTPLGKETQYFGPGTRLLVL.

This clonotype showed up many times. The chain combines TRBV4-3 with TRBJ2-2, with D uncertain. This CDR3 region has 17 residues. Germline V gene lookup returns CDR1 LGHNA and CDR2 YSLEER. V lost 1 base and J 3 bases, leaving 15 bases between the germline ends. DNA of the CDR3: TGCGCCAGCAGCCAAGGGGCGGACGGCCCATACACCGGGGAGCTGTTTTTT. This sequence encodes CASSQGADGPYTGELFF.

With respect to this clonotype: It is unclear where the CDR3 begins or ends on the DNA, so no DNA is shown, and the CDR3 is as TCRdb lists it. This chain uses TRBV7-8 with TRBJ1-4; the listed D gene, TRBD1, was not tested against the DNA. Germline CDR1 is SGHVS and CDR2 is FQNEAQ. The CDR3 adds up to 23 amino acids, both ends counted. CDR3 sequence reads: CASSFYICSARDRVGATNEKLFF.

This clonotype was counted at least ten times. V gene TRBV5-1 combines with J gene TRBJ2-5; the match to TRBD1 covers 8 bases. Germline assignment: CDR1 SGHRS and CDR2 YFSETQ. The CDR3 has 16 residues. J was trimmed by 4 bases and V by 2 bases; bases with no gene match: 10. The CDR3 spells CASSFTGTGGPETQYF. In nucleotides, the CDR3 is TGCGCCAGCAGCTTTACCGGGACAGGAGGACCAGAGACCCAGTACTTC.

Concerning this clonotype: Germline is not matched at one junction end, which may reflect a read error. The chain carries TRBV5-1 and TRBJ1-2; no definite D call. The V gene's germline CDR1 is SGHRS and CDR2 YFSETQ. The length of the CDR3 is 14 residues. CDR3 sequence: CANSPQLVNYGYTF. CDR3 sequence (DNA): TGCGCCAACAGCCCCCAATTGGTGAACTATGGCTACACCTTC.

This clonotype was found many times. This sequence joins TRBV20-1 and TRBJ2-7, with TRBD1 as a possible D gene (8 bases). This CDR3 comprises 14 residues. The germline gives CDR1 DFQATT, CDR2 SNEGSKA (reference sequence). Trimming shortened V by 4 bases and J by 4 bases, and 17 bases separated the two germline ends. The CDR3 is CSAKKQGGRYEQYF. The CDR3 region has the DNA TGCAGTGCTAAGAAACAGGGGGGGCGATACGAGCAGTACTTC.

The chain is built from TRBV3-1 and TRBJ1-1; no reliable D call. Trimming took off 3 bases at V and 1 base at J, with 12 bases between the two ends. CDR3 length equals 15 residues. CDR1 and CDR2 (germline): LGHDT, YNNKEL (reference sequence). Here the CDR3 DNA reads TGTGCCAGCAGCCAGTCCTTCAGGACGAACACTGAAGCTTTCTTT. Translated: CASSQSFRTNTEAFF. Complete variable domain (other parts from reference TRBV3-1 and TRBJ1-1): DTAVSQTPKYLVTQMGNDKSIKCEQNLGHDTMYWYKQDSKKFLKIMFSYNNKELIINETVPNRFSPKSPDKAHLNLHINSLELGDSAVYFCASSQSFRTNTEAFFGQGTRLTVV.

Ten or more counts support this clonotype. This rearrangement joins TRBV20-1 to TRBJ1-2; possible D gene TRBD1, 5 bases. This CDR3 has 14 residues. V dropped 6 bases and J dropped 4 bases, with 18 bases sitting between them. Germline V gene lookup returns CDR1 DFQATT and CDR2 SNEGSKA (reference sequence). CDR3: CSASPHRRGYGYTF. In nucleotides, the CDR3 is TGCAGTGCCTCTCCCCACAGAAGGGGCTATGGCTACACCTTC.

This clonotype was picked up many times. The CDR3 sequence: CASGTTPRTSKETQYF. The CDR3 coding sequence is TGCGCCAGCGGGACTACCCCTCGGACTAGCAAAGAGACCCAGTACTTC. V is TRBV5-1 and J is TRBJ2-5, with 8 bases fitting TRBD2. The CDR3 is made up of 16 amino acids. In germline, CDR1 is SGHRS, CDR2 YFSETQ. V shed 7 bases, J shed 3 bases, and the junction held 14 bases outside the gene matches.

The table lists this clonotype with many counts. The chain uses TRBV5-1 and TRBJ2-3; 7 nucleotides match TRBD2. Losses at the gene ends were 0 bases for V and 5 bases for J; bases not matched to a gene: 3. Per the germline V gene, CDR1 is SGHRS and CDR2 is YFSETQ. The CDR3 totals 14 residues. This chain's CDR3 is CASSLVGEGDTQYF. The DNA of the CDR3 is TGCGCCAGCAGCTTGGTCGGGGAGGGAGATACGCAGTATTTT.

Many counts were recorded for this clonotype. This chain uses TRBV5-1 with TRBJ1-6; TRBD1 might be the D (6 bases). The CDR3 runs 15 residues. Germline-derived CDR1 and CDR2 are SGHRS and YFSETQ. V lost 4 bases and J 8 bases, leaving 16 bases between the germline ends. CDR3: CASSPGDLTYSPLHF. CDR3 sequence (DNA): TGCGCCAGCAGCCCAGGGGACCTTACGTATTCACCCCTCCACTTT.

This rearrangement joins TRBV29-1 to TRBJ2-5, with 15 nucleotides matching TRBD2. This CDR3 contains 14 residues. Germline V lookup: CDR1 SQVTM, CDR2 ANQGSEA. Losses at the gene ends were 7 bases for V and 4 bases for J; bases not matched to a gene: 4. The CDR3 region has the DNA TGCAGCGCTGAGGGACTAGCGGGAGGAGAGACCCAGTACTTC. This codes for CSAEGLAGGETQYF.

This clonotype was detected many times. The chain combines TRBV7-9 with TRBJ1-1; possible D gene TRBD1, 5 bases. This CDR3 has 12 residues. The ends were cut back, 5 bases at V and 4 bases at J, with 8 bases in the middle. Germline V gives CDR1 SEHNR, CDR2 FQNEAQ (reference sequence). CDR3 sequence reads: CASSPGGTEAFF. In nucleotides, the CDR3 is TGTGCCAGCAGCCCTGGGGGCACTGAAGCTTTCTTT.

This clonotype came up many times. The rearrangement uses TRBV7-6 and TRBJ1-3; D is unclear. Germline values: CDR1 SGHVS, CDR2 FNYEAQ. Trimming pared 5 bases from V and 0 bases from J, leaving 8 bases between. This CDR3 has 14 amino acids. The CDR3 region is CASSPGSSGNTIYF. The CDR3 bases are TGTGCCAGCAGCCCCGGGAGCTCTGGAAACACCATATATTTT.

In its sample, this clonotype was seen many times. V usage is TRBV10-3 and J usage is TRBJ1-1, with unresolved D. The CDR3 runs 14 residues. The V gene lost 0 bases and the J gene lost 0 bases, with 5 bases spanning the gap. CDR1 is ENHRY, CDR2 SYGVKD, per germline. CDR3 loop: CAISESGVNTEAFF. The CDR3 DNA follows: TGTGCCATCAGTGAGTCAGGTGTGAACACTGAAGCTTTCTTT.

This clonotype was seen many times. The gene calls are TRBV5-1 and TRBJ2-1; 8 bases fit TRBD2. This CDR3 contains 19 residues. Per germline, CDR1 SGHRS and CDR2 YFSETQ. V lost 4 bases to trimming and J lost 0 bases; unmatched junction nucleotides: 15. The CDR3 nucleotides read TGCGCCAGCAGCCCGCGACCAGCGGGGGACCAGAGCTCCTACAATGAGCAGTTCTTC. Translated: CASSPRPAGDQSSYNEQFF.

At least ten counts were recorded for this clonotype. CDR3 DNA: TGCAGTGCTAACCCCGGTTTGCTACGACAAGAGACCCAGTACTTC. Protein sequence: CSANPGLLRQETQYF. The rearrangement uses TRBV20-1 and TRBJ2-5; no clear D. Germline V gene lookup returns CDR1 DFQATT and CDR2 SNEGSKA (reference sequence). Trimming removed 4 bases at V and 2 bases at J, with 17 bases between. The CDR3 runs 15 residues.

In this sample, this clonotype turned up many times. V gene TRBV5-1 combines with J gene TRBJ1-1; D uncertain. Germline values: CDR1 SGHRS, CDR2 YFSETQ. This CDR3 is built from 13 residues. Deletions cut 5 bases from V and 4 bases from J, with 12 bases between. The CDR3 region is CASREGMGTEAFF. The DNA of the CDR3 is TGCGCCAGCAGAGAGGGAATGGGCACTGAAGCTTTCTTT.

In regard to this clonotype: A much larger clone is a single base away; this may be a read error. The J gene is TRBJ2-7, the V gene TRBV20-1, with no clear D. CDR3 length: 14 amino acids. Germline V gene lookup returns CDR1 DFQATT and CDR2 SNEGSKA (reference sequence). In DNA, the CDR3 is TGCAGTGCTAGAGGGGCAGTGGGCTCCTACGACCAGTACTTC. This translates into CSARGAVGSYDQYF.